This passage covers 23 T cell receptor beta chains from one sample sequenced in a study of Ad26.COV2.S vaccination and SARS-CoV-2 variants. Specified treatment: roughly 18 received Ad26.COV2.S at low or high dose, single or two shots; about 5 received placebo; per-sample allocation not given. Day 63 after the first injection of vaccine or placebo was the sampling time. Some clones are missing from TCRdb's copy, which holds only in-frame ones; the method was immunoSEQ multiplex PCR. The table records about 350,000 clones, more than 85% of them present only once. This specimen consisted of peripheral blood, obtained in a trial of Ad26.COV2.S vaccine versus placebo. Receptor source: a person between 18 and 65 years old who received the Ad26.COV2.S COVID-19 vaccine or a placebo.

The chain combines TRBV29-1 with TRBJ1-2, with D maybe TRBD1 (6 bases). Trimming took off 6 bases at V and 7 bases at J, with 15 bases between the two ends. The germline gives CDR1 SQVTM, CDR2 ANQGSEA. The CDR3 extends over 12 amino acids. The CDR3 DNA reads as TGCAGCGTACCAGGGGATCGGGGTGGCTACACCTTC. It is translated as CSVPGDRGGYTF.

The chain links TRBV7-9 to TRBJ2-7, with D tentatively TRBD1 (6 bases). CDR1 and CDR2 from the germline V gene are SEHNR and FQNEAQ (reference sequence). The germline V and J ends were trimmed by 4 bases and 2 bases, with 15 bases remaining between them. This CDR3 contains 15 residues. Written as DNA, the CDR3 is TGTGCCAGCAGCTCTACACAGGGAGACGCCTACGAGCAGTACTTC. Encoded protein: CASSSTQGDAYEQYF.

Regarding this clone: The junction differs from germline at one of its ends, possibly a read error. The genes are TRBV7-9 and TRBJ1-1; possibly TRBD1 for D (5 bases). Germline-derived CDR1 and CDR2 are SEHNR and FQNEAQ (reference sequence). The CDR3 contains 13 residues. Written as DNA, the CDR3 is TGTGCCAGCAGACTTTCAGGGAACGCTGAAGCTTTCTTT. It codes for CASRLSGNAEAFF.

As concerns this clone: One end of the junction is discordant with germline, which a read error may explain. This chain links TRBV30 with TRBJ2-4; TRBD2 might be the D (7 bases). This CDR3 region has 11 residues. Germline V CDR1 and CDR2: GTSNPN, SVGIG (reference sequence). CDR3 loop: CAWSDGGGWFF. CDR3 DNA: TGTGCCTGGAGTGATGGCGGGGGCTGGTTCTTC.

In its sample, this clone was seen once. This chain links TRBV10-3 with TRBJ2-7; D possibly corresponds to TRBD2 (5 bases). Trimming took 4 bases from V and 6 from J, leaving 10 bases between them. From germline, CDR1 is ENHRY and CDR2 SYGVKD. CDR3 size: 12 residues. The CDR3 nucleotides read TGTGCCATCAGTGGGGAGAGGATCGAGCAGTACTTC. This translates into CAISGERIEQYF.

The chain is built from TRBV19 and TRBJ2-6; weak D call: TRBD2 (6 bases). The CDR3 length is 19 residues. Between the trimmed V and J ends, which lost 3 bases and 0 bases, there was a span of 18 bases. The V gene's germline CDR1 is LNHDA and CDR2 SQIVND (reference sequence). The DNA for the CDR3 is TGTGCCAGTAGTATCGAAGCCCCGGGAGACTTCTCTGGGGCCAACGTCCTGACTTTC. Amino acid sequence: CASSIEAPGDFSGANVLTF.

This clone came up once. The V gene is TRBV7-9, the J gene TRBJ1-5; no definite D call. CDR1 and CDR2 (germline): SEHNR, FQNEAQ (reference sequence). V lost 3 bases to trimming and J lost 5 bases, with 8 bases between them. The CDR3 totals 13 residues. CDR3: CASSFSSYQPQHF. CDR3 DNA: TGTGCCAGCAGCTTTAGTTCGTATCAGCCCCAGCATTTT.

V is TRBV7-8 and J is TRBJ2-1; 9 positions match TRBD1. V lost 5 bases, J lost 4 bases, and 6 bases stayed unmatched. The CDR3 runs to 15 residues. CDR1 is SGHVS and CDR2 is FQNEAQ in the germline V gene. In nucleotides, the CDR3 is TGTGCCAGCAGCCCGACAGGGGGTCGTTACAATGAGCAGTTCTTC. This encodes CASSPTGGRYNEQFF.

The chain links TRBV28 to TRBJ2-5; TRBD2 might be the D (7 bases). Germline V lookup: CDR1 MDHEN, CDR2 SYDVKM. The CDR3 extends over 15 amino acids. V was clipped by 1 base and J by 5 bases, with 14 bases between them. The CDR3 is CASSLFRGGGETQYF. Here the CDR3 DNA reads TGTGCCAGCAGTTTATTTAGGGGGGGCGGGGAGACCCAGTACTTC.

The table lists this clone with a few counts. The J gene is TRBJ1-3, the V gene TRBV7-9; D might be TRBD1 (5 bases). CDR1 is SEHNR, CDR2 FQNEAQ, per germline (reference sequence). V dropped 1 base and J dropped 1 base, with 8 bases sitting between them. This CDR3 has 15 residues. This CDR3 is CASSLDRSSGNTIYF. The DNA of the CDR3 is TGTGCCAGCAGCTTAGACAGGTCTTCTGGAAACACCATATATTTT.

This clone was detected once. The chain employs TRBV6-5 and TRBJ2-7, with 10 bases aligning to TRBD1. The CDR3 totals 15 residues. V lost 5 bases and J lost 1; bases outside the gene matches: 5. Germline V lookup: CDR1 MNHEY, CDR2 SVGAGI. CDR3 protein: CASSTRTGGSYEQYF. The CDR3 DNA reads as TGTGCCAGCAGTACCCGGACAGGGGGGTCCTACGAGCAGTACTTC.

A remark on this clone: An end of the junction does not agree with germline; a read error may underlie this. The chain couples TRBV25-1 to TRBJ2-7; 7 nucleotides align to TRBD2. The CDR3 sequence is 14 residues long. CDR1 MGHDK and CDR2 SYGVNS come from the germline V gene. The CDR3 sequence: CASSEPGGHYGQYF. Here the CDR3 DNA reads TGTGCCAGCAGTGAACCGGGGGGTCACTACGGGCAGTACTTC.

V usage is TRBV5-8 and J usage is TRBJ1-4; D is possibly TRBD1 (6 bases). The CDR3 has 13 amino acids. Trimming took 5 bases from V and 6 from J, leaving 11 bases between them. Germline V gene lookup returns CDR1 SGHTS and CDR2 YDEGEE. The CDR3 loop reads CASRTGFDEKLFF. The CDR3 nucleotides are TGTGCCAGCAGAACAGGGTTTGATGAAAAACTGTTTTTT. Looking up the rest from reference TRBV5-8 and TRBJ1-4 gives the full variable domain: EAGVTQSPTHLIKTRGQQATLRCSPISGHTSVYWYQQALGLGLQFLLWYDEGEERNRGNFPPRFSGRQFPNYSSELNVNALELEDSALYLCASRTGFDEKLFFGSGTQLSVL.

The gene calls are TRBV5-6 and TRBJ2-7, with TRBD1 matching 7 bases. Germline V gene lookup returns CDR1 SGHDT and CDR2 YYEEEE. V lost 5 bases to trimming and J lost 1 base; unmatched junction nucleotides: 6. The CDR3 runs to 14 residues. The CDR3 DNA reads as TGTGCCAGCAGGAAAAAGGGGGCTTCCTACGAGCAGTACTTC. This sequence encodes CASRKKGASYEQYF.

The chain has TRBV2 and TRBJ2-2; possibly TRBD1 for D (6 bases). The CDR3 loop spans 16 amino acids. The germline V gene has CDR1 SNHLY and CDR2 FYNNEI. V was cut by 3 bases and J by 3 bases, with 14 bases left in between. The CDR3 loop is CASSDRGVLYTGELFF. CDR3 coding DNA: TGTGCCAGCAGTGACAGGGGAGTACTCTACACCGGGGAGCTGTTTTTT.

V is TRBV28 and J is TRBJ1-2, with D tentatively TRBD1 (5 bases). Trimming removed 5 bases at V and 6 bases at J, with 13 bases between. Germline-derived CDR1 and CDR2 are MDHEN and SYDVKM. The CDR3 is made up of 13 amino acids. In nucleotides, the CDR3 is TGTGCCAGCAGTACTGGGACGGGGGATGGCTACACCTTC. It codes for CASSTGTGDGYTF.

This clone has just one count. This chain uses TRBV3-1 (or the pseudogene TRBV3-2) with TRBJ1-5; TRBD1 matches at 11 bases. Germline-derived CDR1 and CDR2 are LGHDT and YNNKEL (reference sequence). The CDR3 runs 16 residues. Trimming cost V 1 base and J 4 bases; bases outside gene matches: 3. The CDR3 sequence is CASSQGWDRGNQPQHF. CDR3 bases: TGTGCCAGCAGCCAAGGGTGGGACAGGGGGAATCAGCCCCAGCATTTT.

The chain couples TRBV5-1 to TRBJ1-1; 8 bases are shared with TRBD1. This CDR3 spans 17 amino acids. CDR1 is SGHRS and CDR2 is YFSETQ in the germline V gene. V lost 3 bases, J lost 0 bases, and 10 bases stayed unmatched. Here the CDR3 reads CASSSLGQGGLNTEAFF. The CDR3 DNA reads as TGCGCCAGCAGCTCTCTTGGACAGGGCGGGTTGAACACTGAAGCTTTCTTT. Full variable domain (missing parts from reference TRBV5-1 and TRBJ1-1): KAGVTQTPRYLIKTRGQQVTLSCSPISGHRSVSWYQQTPGQGLQFLFEYFSETQRNKGNFPGRFSGRQFSNSRSEMNVSTLELGDSALYLCASSSLGQGGLNTEAFFGQGTRLTVV.

Comment on this clone: This sample also contains other DNA sequences that code for the same CDR3. The CDR3 region has the DNA TGTGCCAGCAGCTTGGGCACAAGCTCCTACGAGCAGTACTTC. Residues: CASSLGTSSYEQYF. The chain employs TRBV5-6 and TRBJ2-7, with unresolved D. The germline gives CDR1 SGHDT, CDR2 YYEEEE. The CDR3 totals 14 residues. The V and J ends lost 0 bases and 0 bases respectively, with 7 bases between them.

This clone was found once. V gene TRBV18 combines with J gene TRBJ2-2; a possible D gene is TRBD1 (6 bases). Between the trimmed V and J ends, which lost 3 bases and 9 bases, there was a span of 20 bases. Germline CDR1 reads KGHSH; CDR2 reads LQKENI. CDR3 length: 16 amino acids. CDR3 region: CASSPAVLGAPRELFF. CDR3 sequence (DNA): TGTGCCAGCTCACCTGCAGTGTTGGGGGCGCCCCGGGAGCTGTTTTTT.

V is TRBV7-6 and J is TRBJ2-1, with D hard to call. Trimming stripped 2 bases from V and 4 bases from J, with 12 bases between. Germline assignment: CDR1 SGHVS and CDR2 FNYEAQ. The CDR3 totals 15 residues. The CDR3 region is CASSLITASYNEQFF. The CDR3 DNA reads as TGTGCCAGCAGCTTAATAACAGCCTCTTACAATGAGCAGTTCTTC.

The J gene is TRBJ1-5, the V gene TRBV30, with D unclear. The germline CDR1 and CDR2 sequences are GTSNPN and SVGIG (reference sequence). V was cut by 3 bases and J by 0 bases, with 21 bases left in between. This CDR3 has 18 amino acids. The CDR3 DNA sequence: TGTGCCTGGAGCGACACCCACAGTGGTATCTTTAGCAATCAGCCCCAGCATTTT. It encodes CAWSDTHSGIFSNQPQHF.

As for this clone: The identical CDR3 is also encoded by other nucleotide sequences in the sample. V usage is TRBV15 and J usage is TRBJ2-5, with D perhaps matching TRBD1 or TRBD2 (6 bases each). CDR1 is LNHNV and CDR2 is YYDKDF in the germline V gene (reference sequence). This CDR3 contains 14 residues. V shed 0 bases and J shed 4 bases, with 9 bases lying between them. The CDR3, as DNA: TGTGCCACCAGCAGAGACAGGGGAGGAGAGACCCAGTACTTC. The encoded protein is CATSRDRGGETQYF. The full variable domain, completed using reference TRBV15 and TRBJ2-5, is DAMVIQNPRYQVTQFGKPVTLSCSQTLNHNVMYWYQQKSSQAPKLLFHYYDKDFNNEADTPDNFQSRRPNTSFCFLDIRSPGLGDTAMYLCATSRDRGGETQYFGPGTRLLVL.